These 29 T cell receptor beta chains share one sample of origin, sequenced in a study of blood T cells in healthy people across ages. Next came a second PCR, run for 7 to 11 cycles, which used a sample-barcoded 5' primer along with a J-beta primer mix. One entry per CDR3 protein, called by TCRdb with MiXCR from the 5' RACE reads. The table lists some 760,000 distinct CDR3 sequences, roughly 25% of them singletons. In addition, the sample was reused for a study of T cells of mothers and their children.

Sequenced material: blood. Receptors originate from a boy younger than 18 in good health.

Here the CDR3 DNA reads TGTGCCAGCAGGGGTGGACAGTACAATGAGCAGTTCTTC. This gives the protein CASRGGQYNEQFF. The chain is built from TRBV11-3 and TRBJ2-1; possibly TRBD1 for D (6 bases). V lost 6 bases to trimming and J lost 4 bases, with 10 bases between them. The CDR3 is 13 residues long. CDR1 is SGHNT and CDR2 is YENEEA in the germline V gene.

The rearrangement joins TRBV3-1 to TRBJ2-7; 8 bases map to TRBD2. CDR1 is LGHDT and CDR2 is YNNKEL in the germline V gene (reference sequence). The CDR3 is 16 amino acids. V lost 6 bases to trimming and J lost 3 bases; unmatched junction nucleotides: 13. The DNA of the CDR3 is TGTGCCAGCAGTCAATATCCCATAGCGGGGATCTACGAGCAGTACTTC. It encodes CASSQYPIAGIYEQYF.

This clonotype has just a few counts. The rearrangement joins TRBV28 to TRBJ1-2; D uncertain. Trimming pared 7 bases from V and 0 bases from J, leaving 6 bases between. The CDR3 runs 12 residues. Germline CDR1 and CDR2: MDHEN and SYDVKM. CDR3: CASIQTNYGYTF. The DNA of the CDR3 is TGTGCCAGCATTCAGACTAACTATGGCTACACCTTC.

This clonotype has a handful of counts. V gene TRBV18 combines with J gene TRBJ2-5, with 7 bases identical to TRBD2. The J call may be faulty, since TRBJ2-7 better matches the DNA end. The germline V gene has CDR1 KGHSH and CDR2 LQKENI. The CDR3 runs 15 residues. The CDR3 region is CASPPGRGGSYEQYF. In nucleotides, the CDR3 is TGTGCCAGCCCCCCAGGACGGGGAGGGAGCTACGAGCAGTACTTC.

This clonotype was picked up a small number of times. The CDR3 spells CASSQGTPDYEQYF. In DNA, the CDR3 is TGTGCCAGCAGCCAAGGGACGCCCGACTACGAGCAGTACTTC. The chain combines TRBV3-1 with TRBJ2-5; D is unresolved. The DNA end lines up better with TRBJ2-7; the J call may be wrong. CDR1 is LGHDT, CDR2 YNNKEL, per germline (reference sequence). This CDR3 region has 14 residues.

The chain couples TRBV5-4 to TRBJ2-5, with TRBD2 matching 7 bases. CDR1 is SGHNT and CDR2 is YYREEE in the germline V gene (reference sequence). Germline trimming cut 3 bases from V and 5 bases from J; bases unmatched to any gene: 13. The CDR3 has 16 amino acids. This chain's CDR3 is CASSSRAGRLGETQYF. The DNA for the CDR3 is TGTGCCAGCAGCTCACGAGCGGGGCGCCTCGGGGAGACCCAGTACTTC.

The chain links TRBV19 to TRBJ2-2, with TRBD2 matching over 7 bases. This CDR3 is built from 14 residues. The V and J ends lost 4 bases and 4 bases, in that order; junction bases with no gene match: 3. The germline gives CDR1 LNHDA, CDR2 SQIVND (reference sequence). The CDR3 sequence: CASSKAGVTGELFF. The CDR3 DNA sequence: TGTGCCAGTAGTAAGGCGGGGGTCACCGGGGAGCTGTTTTTT.

This chain connects TRBV6-5 to TRBJ2-5, with D unclear. The better agreement between TRBJ2-7 and the DNA end casts doubt on the J call. Per germline, CDR1 MNHEY and CDR2 SVGAGI. The CDR3 has 13 amino acids. The CDR3, as DNA: TGTGCCAGCAGCTCCGTCCGAACCTACGAGCAGTACTTC. Translated: CASSSVRTYEQYF.

The gene calls are TRBV19 and TRBJ1-1, with D unresolved. The CDR3 sequence is 13 residues long. V shed 3 bases and J shed 7 bases, with 12 bases lying between them. The V gene's germline CDR1 is LNHDA and CDR2 SQIVND (reference sequence). The CDR3 reads CASSIEVTHEAFF. The CDR3 nucleotides are TGTGCCAGTAGTATCGAGGTTACACATGAAGCTTTCTTT. Full variable domain (remainder filled in from reference TRBV19 and TRBJ1-1): DGGITQSPKYLFRKEGQNVTLSCEQNLNHDAMYWYRQDPGQGLRLIYYSQIVNDFQKGDIAEGYSVSREKKESFPLTVTSAQKNPTAFYLCASSIEVTHEAFFGQGTRLTVV.

J is TRBJ1-1 and V is TRBV7-8; D is uncertain. The CDR3 totals 14 residues. Trimming removed 5 bases from V and 2 bases from J, with 12 bases in between. Germline loops: CDR1 SGHVS, CDR2 FQNEAQ. In DNA, the CDR3 is TGTGCCAGCAGCACCCTACTCTCTAACACTGAAGCTTTCTTT. Its protein product is CASSTLLSNTEAFF.

The rearrangement joins TRBV4-3 to TRBJ1-1, with a weak D call TRBD1 (5 bases). V was clipped by 0 bases and J by 5 bases, with 10 bases between them. CDR1 LGHNA and CDR2 YSLEER come from the germline V gene. The CDR3 spans 14 residues. CDR3: CASSQDPGRTEAFF. The CDR3 DNA sequence: TGCGCCAGCAGCCAAGATCCAGGGCGTACTGAAGCTTTCTTT.

The chain couples TRBV7-9 to TRBJ2-5, with TRBD2 matching 9 bases. The CDR3 runs 16 residues. Germline trimming cut 5 bases from V and 2 bases from J; bases unmatched to any gene: 9. Germline CDR1 and CDR2: SEHNR and FQNEAQ (reference sequence). This CDR3 is CASSPTSSGTQETQYF. The DNA for the CDR3 is TGTGCCAGCAGCCCTACGTCTAGCGGGACACAAGAGACCCAGTACTTC.

This clonotype has a count of ten or more. The chain uses TRBV7-2 and TRBJ1-4; TRBD1 agrees at 7 bases. Germline V gives CDR1 SGHTA, CDR2 FQGNSA. The CDR3 has 14 residues. Trimming at V came to 4 bases and at J to 5 bases, leaving 4 bases not matched to a gene. CDR3 bases: TGTGCCAGCAGCTCACAGGGGAACAATGAAAAACTGTTTTTT. This encodes CASSSQGNNEKLFF.

The chain carries TRBV5-1 and TRBJ1-5, with TRBD1 identical over 10 bases. The CDR3 sequence is 17 residues long. Germline V gene sequence: CDR1 SGHRS, CDR2 YFSETQ. V was pared by 0 bases and J by 5 bases, with 8 bases of the junction left unmatched. The CDR3 DNA reads as TGCGCCAGCAGCTTGGCCCCGACAGGGGGCTCTGATCAGCCCCAGCATTTT. It is translated as CASSLAPTGGSDQPQHF. The full variable domain, completed using reference TRBV5-1 and TRBJ1-5, is KAGVTQTPRYLIKTRGQQVTLSCSPISGHRSVSWYQQTPGQGLQFLFEYFSETQRNKGNFPGRFSGRQFSNSRSEMNVSTLELGDSALYLCASSLAPTGGSDQPQHFGDGTRLSIL.

There are a few counts of this clonotype. The chain joins TRBV7-8 to TRBJ2-3; TRBD2 aligns across 10 bases. The CDR3 runs to 19 residues. V dropped 3 bases and J dropped 0; count of bases not matched to a gene: 12. Germline V gene lookup returns CDR1 SGHVS and CDR2 FQNEAQ. CDR3 sequence: CASSFVSLAGVLSTDTQYF. The DNA for the CDR3 is TGTGCCAGCAGCTTCGTAAGCCTAGCGGGAGTCTTGAGCACAGATACGCAGTATTTT.

This chain connects TRBV28 to TRBJ2-3, with a weak D call TRBD2 (6 bases). V was cut by 0 bases and J by 0 bases, with 7 bases left in between. The V gene's germline CDR1 is MDHEN and CDR2 SYDVKM. The CDR3 length is 15 residues. In nucleotides, the CDR3 is TGTGCCAGCAGTTTATGGCGGGACAGCACAGATACGCAGTATTTT. Amino acids: CASSLWRDSTDTQYF. Variable domain in full (rest from reference TRBV28 and TRBJ2-3): DVKVTQSSRYLVKRTGEKVFLECVQDMDHENMFWYRQDPGLGLRLIYFSYDVKMKEKGDIPEGYSVSREKKERFSLILESASTNQTSMYLCASSLWRDSTDTQYFGPGTRLTVL.

This clonotype was counted only a few times. The chain recombines TRBV6-2 or TRBV6-3 with TRBJ2-5; 14 nucleotides line up with TRBD2. CDR3 length: 16 residues. The V gene's germline CDR1 is MNHEY and CDR2 SVGEGT. Trimming removed 8 bases from V and 6 bases from J; junction bases left unmatched: 11. DNA of the CDR3: TGTGCCAGCGCTCGGACTAGCGGGAGGAATAGCCAGACCCAGTACTTC. Encoded protein: CASARTSGRNSQTQYF.

This sequence joins TRBV2 and TRBJ2-2; 11 bases agree with TRBD1. The CDR3 runs to 16 residues. With V trimmed by 6 bases and J by 5 bases, 8 bases remained unmatched. Germline V gene data show CDR1 as SNHLY and CDR2 as FYNNEI. CDR3 region: CASSPDRGQRTGELFF. DNA of the CDR3: TGTGCCAGCAGCCCGGACAGGGGGCAGCGGACCGGGGAGCTGTTTTTT.

The J gene is TRBJ1-2, the V gene TRBV5-1; D is unclear. Between the trimmed V and J ends, which lost 4 bases and 0 bases, there was a span of 7 bases. Germline V CDR1 and CDR2: SGHRS, YFSETQ. This CDR3 has 13 amino acids. In DNA, the CDR3 is TGCGCCAGCAGCGCCGGTACTAACTATGGCTACACCTTC. Translation: CASSAGTNYGYTF.

This sequence joins TRBV20-1 and TRBJ2-5, with 9 bases aligning to TRBD2. Near its end, the DNA agrees better with TRBJ2-7, so the J call may be wrong. Germline-derived CDR1 and CDR2 are DFQATT and SNEGSKA (reference sequence). The CDR3 is 13 amino acids. The CDR3 bases are TGCAGTGCGCGGAGACTAGCGGAATACGAGCAGTACTTC. It translates to CSARRLAEYEQYF.

This clonotype was recorded a few times. This chain links TRBV25-1 with TRBJ1-5; D ambiguous. Germline CDR1 and CDR2: MGHDK and SYGVNS. V was cut by 1 base and J by 1 base, with 5 bases left in between. CDR3 length: 14 amino acids. The CDR3: CASSEWGSNQPQHF. The CDR3 bases are TGTGCCAGCAGTGAATGGGGAAGCAATCAGCCCCAGCATTTT.

This clonotype has a handful of counts. V gene TRBV4-1 combines with J gene TRBJ1-2; 10 bases align to TRBD1. J gave up 4 bases and V 0 bases, and 5 bases lay outside the gene matches. Looked up from germline, CDR1 is MGHRA and CDR2 is YSYEKL. The CDR3 is made up of 16 amino acids. CDR3 loop: CASSQDLGTGVYGYTF. As DNA, the CDR3 is TGCGCCAGCAGCCAAGATTTGGGGACAGGGGTCTATGGCTACACCTTC.

Concerning this clonotype: This may arise from a read error, as a much more abundant clone is one base away. The CDR3 reads CASSHAYEQYF. CDR3 sequence (DNA): TGTGCCAGCAGCCACGCCTACGAGCAGTACTTC. The gene calls are TRBV3-1 and TRBJ2-7; no reliable D call. The CDR3 has 11 residues. In germline, CDR1 is LGHDT, CDR2 YNNKEL (reference sequence). Trimming took off 3 bases at V and 2 bases at J, with 2 bases between the two ends.

This clonotype was seen more than once but under ten times. This chain links TRBV10-3 with TRBJ2-5; no clear D. CDR1 and CDR2 (germline): ENHRY, SYGVKD. The CDR3 is 13 amino acids. The V and J ends lost 7 bases and 4 bases respectively, with 13 bases between them. Written as DNA, the CDR3 is TGTGCCATCACTCCCGGGCCCACAGAGACCCAGTACTTC. Translation: CAITPGPTETQYF.

This clonotype came up a few times. The chain combines TRBV2 with TRBJ2-5; 13 nucleotides align to TRBD2. The end of the DNA aligns better with TRBJ2-1, so the J call may be wrong. Germline V gives CDR1 SNHLY, CDR2 FYNNEI. There are 14 residues in the CDR3. CDR3 sequence: CASKGLAGRNEQFF. The CDR3 DNA reads as TGTGCCAGCAAGGGACTAGCGGGGCGTAATGAGCAGTTCTTC.

The chain recombines TRBV6-6 with TRBJ2-5; D possibly uses TRBD1 or TRBD2 (8 bases each). Judging by the DNA end, TRBJ2-1 fits better; the J call may be wrong. Germline V gives CDR1 MNHNY, CDR2 SVGAGI (reference sequence). The CDR3 contains 14 residues. The CDR3 protein is CASRRQGTSSEQFF. CDR3 coding DNA: TGTGCCAGCAGACGACAGGGGACTAGTTCTGAGCAGTTCTTC.

The genes are TRBV7-2 and TRBJ2-1, with TRBD2 matching over 11 bases. The CDR3 extends over 16 amino acids. The J segment lost 4 bases and the V segment lost 2 bases, leaving 4 bases of the junction unmatched. Germline V gives CDR1 SGHTA, CDR2 FQGNSA. CDR3 in amino acids: CASSLMGLAVYNEQFF. CDR3 nucleotides: TGTGCCAGCAGCTTAATGGGACTAGCGGTTTACAATGAGCAGTTCTTC.

This clonotype was observed a few times. The chain joins TRBV6-5 to TRBJ2-7; a possible D gene is TRBD1 (6 bases). V lost 7 bases, J lost 4 bases, and 8 bases lay in between. Germline V gene data show CDR1 as MNHEY and CDR2 as SVGAGI. CDR3 size: 11 residues. The CDR3, as DNA: TGTGCCAGCACCACAGGGTACGAGCAGTACTTC. Its translation is CASTTGYEQYF.

The V call is TRBV7-8, the J call TRBJ2-3; 8 nucleotides agree with TRBD2. Germline V gene lookup returns CDR1 SGHVS and CDR2 FQNEAQ. The ends lost 4 bases at V and 5 bases at J; junction bases unmatched: 8. This CDR3 contains 15 residues. The CDR3 reads CASSSSGGWGDTQYF. The CDR3 DNA reads TGTGCCAGCAGCTCTTCGGGGGGGTGGGGAGATACGCAGTATTTT.